These 27 T cell receptor beta chains share one sample of origin, sequenced in a study of PD-1 blockade in mismatch repair-deficient tumors. Profiled with immunoSEQ multiplex PCR; TCRdb holds only in-frame clones, not every one. The sample consists of some 97,000 clones, 82% of them appearing once. The input for sequencing was peripheral blood, taken approximately 35 weeks after starting pembrolizumab. These receptors were taken from an adult with mismatch repair-deficient cancer.

The chain couples TRBV7-9 to TRBJ1-5; 7 nucleotides align to TRBD1. The germline V gene has CDR1 SEHNR and CDR2 FQNEAQ (reference sequence). The CDR3 is made up of 15 amino acids. Trimming at V came to 5 bases and at J to 7 bases, leaving 11 bases not matched to a gene. The CDR3, as DNA: TGTGCCAGCAGCCAGGGGGGGGGCGCGTACCAGCCCCAGCATTTT. It encodes CASSQGGGAYQPQHF.

The chain combines TRBV11-2 with TRBJ2-1; D remains ambiguous. Germline-derived CDR1 and CDR2 are SGHAT and FQNNGV. The CDR3 has 13 residues. V was cut by 1 base and J by 6 bases, with 7 bases left in between. CDR3 sequence reads: CASSLGAGNEQFF. For the CDR3, the DNA is TGTGCCAGCAGCTTAGGGGCCGGCAATGAGCAGTTCTTC.

This clone was observed a handful of times. This chain connects TRBV29-1 to TRBJ2-7; maybe TRBD2 (5 bases). Germline V gives CDR1 SQVTM, CDR2 ANQGSEA. CDR3 length: 12 residues. V lost 5 bases and J 0 bases, leaving 8 bases between the germline ends. The CDR3 sequence: CSVRGSSYEQYF. Here the CDR3 DNA reads TGCAGCGTTCGAGGGAGCTCCTACGAGCAGTACTTC.

This clone was picked up one time. V gene TRBV19 combines with J gene TRBJ2-7; no clear D gene. Germline values: CDR1 LNHDA, CDR2 SQIVND (reference sequence). This CDR3 comprises 14 residues. Trimming left V 3 bases short and J 3 bases short, with 12 bases between. The CDR3 region is CASSIGYIHYEQYF. The CDR3 DNA is TGTGCCAGTAGTATTGGCTATATCCACTACGAGCAGTACTTC. Drawing the rest from reference TRBV19 and TRBJ2-7, the complete variable domain is DGGITQSPKYLFRKEGQNVTLSCEQNLNHDAMYWYRQDPGQGLRLIYYSQIVNDFQKGDIAEGYSVSREKKESFPLTVTSAQKNPTAFYLCASSIGYIHYEQYFGPGTRLTVT.

The chain carries TRBV11-2 and TRBJ2-5, with TRBD2 matching 9 bases. Germline CDR1 reads SGHAT; CDR2 reads FQNNGV. CDR3 length equals 17 residues. The J segment lost 4 bases and the V segment lost 4 bases, leaving 13 bases of the junction unmatched. The CDR3 DNA reads TGTGCCAGCAGCTCCCGGCGGGAGGGGGCGATCGGAGAGACCCAGTACTTC. The encoded protein is CASSSRREGAIGETQYF.

The chain uses TRBV7-9 and TRBJ2-5, with D possibly TRBD1 on 5 matching bases. The germline V and J ends were trimmed by 0 bases and 4 bases, with 12 bases remaining between them. Germline V lookup: CDR1 SEHNR, CDR2 FQNEAQ (reference sequence). CDR3 length: 15 amino acids. CDR3 in amino acids: CASSLAVQGVETQYF. The CDR3 nucleotides read TGTGCCAGCAGCTTAGCAGTGCAGGGTGTAGAGACCCAGTACTTC.

The chain uses TRBV29-1 and TRBJ1-2; the D gene is possibly TRBD1 (5 bases). The CDR3 loop spans 12 amino acids. Deletions cut 6 bases from V and 6 bases from J, with 14 bases between. Germline loops: CDR1 SQVTM, CDR2 ANQGSEA. CDR3 sequence: CSVGGGPDGYTF. In nucleotides, the CDR3 is TGCAGCGTGGGTGGGGGACCCGATGGCTACACCTTC.

The sample holds a few counts of this clone. This chain connects TRBV20-1 to TRBJ2-7; D is ambiguous. The germline V gene has CDR1 DFQATT and CDR2 SNEGSKA (reference sequence). The V end was cut by 3 bases, the J end by 4 bases, with 7 bases between. The CDR3 has 11 amino acids. This CDR3 reads CSASQTYEQYF. CDR3 coding DNA: TGCAGTGCTAGTCAGACGTACGAGCAGTACTTC.

A few counts support this clone. The rearrangement uses TRBV5-1 and TRBJ2-1; 11 nucleotides align to TRBD2. The germline V gene encodes CDR1 SGHRS and CDR2 YFSETQ. Unmatched junction bases numbered 10, after V lost 3 bases and J lost 5 bases. CDR3 length: 17 amino acids. The CDR3 nucleotides are TGCGCCAGCAGCTCTCTGTATGGGACTAGCGGAAACAATGAGCAGTTCTTC. This gives the protein CASSSLYGTSGNNEQFF. The complete variable domain, with remaining parts taken from reference TRBV5-1 and TRBJ2-1, reads KAGVTQTPRYLIKTRGQQVTLSCSPISGHRSVSWYQQTPGQGLQFLFEYFSETQRNKGNFPGRFSGRQFSNSRSEMNVSTLELGDSALYLCASSSLYGTSGNNEQFFGPGTRLTVL.

The rearrangement uses TRBV5-1 and TRBJ1-3; D is unresolved. This CDR3 spans 16 amino acids. Germline V lookup: CDR1 SGHRS, CDR2 YFSETQ. Trimming removed 6 bases from V and 0 bases from J, with 16 bases in between. CDR3 residues: CASTPDGQGSGNTIYF. CDR3 bases: TGCGCCAGCACCCCGGACGGCCAAGGCTCTGGAAACACCATATATTTT.

This sequence joins TRBV13 and TRBJ1-3; no clear D. Germline CDR1 is PRHDT and CDR2 is FYEKMQ (reference sequence). This CDR3 is 12 amino acids long. The germline V and J ends were trimmed by 5 bases and 9 bases, with 11 bases remaining between them. Here the CDR3 DNA reads TGTGCCAGCAGCCCGGACTCGGGCACCATATATTTT. Protein product: CASSPDSGTIYF.

The rearrangement joins TRBV7-9 to TRBJ2-5; tentative D call: TRBD2 (5 bases). Germline V lookup: CDR1 SEHNR, CDR2 FQNEAQ (reference sequence). Trimming left V 1 base short and J 4 bases short, with 10 bases between. The CDR3 is made up of 14 amino acids. The CDR3 loop is CASSLGASSETQYF. In DNA form, the CDR3 reads TGTGCCAGCAGCTTAGGTGCTAGCTCAGAGACCCAGTACTTC. Based on the CDR3 plus reference TRBV7-9 and TRBJ2-5, the full variable domain is DTGVSQNPRHKITKRGQNVTFRCDPISEHNRLYWYRQTLGQGPEFLTYFQNEAQLEKSRLLSDRFSAERPKGSFSTLEIQRTEQGDSAMYLCASSLGASSETQYFGPGTRLLVL.

This chain joins TRBV5-1 and TRBJ1-2; TRBD1 aligns across 8 bases. This CDR3 spans 14 amino acids. With 1 base clipped from V and 5 bases from J, the junction kept 4 bases outside the gene matches. Looked up from germline, CDR1 is SGHRS and CDR2 is YFSETQ. Here the CDR3 DNA reads TGCGCCAGCAGCTTGTCTGGGACAGGATATGGCTACACCTTC. This encodes CASSLSGTGYGYTF. Looking up the rest from reference TRBV5-1 and TRBJ1-2 gives the full variable domain: KAGVTQTPRYLIKTRGQQVTLSCSPISGHRSVSWYQQTPGQGLQFLFEYFSETQRNKGNFPGRFSGRQFSNSRSEMNVSTLELGDSALYLCASSLSGTGYGYTFGSGTRLTVV.

This chain joins TRBV7-3 and TRBJ1-2, with TRBD1 matching over 8 bases. The junction had 5 bases not matched to a gene; V was cut back by 5 bases and J by 0 bases. This CDR3 is 15 amino acids long. Per germline, CDR1 SGHTA and CDR2 FQGTGA. The CDR3 DNA is TGTGCCAGCAGCAATGGACAGGGAGCTAACTATGGCTACACCTTC. Translated: CASSNGQGANYGYTF.

The sample holds one count of this clone. The chain links TRBV11-1 to TRBJ2-1, with TRBD2 matching over 9 bases. CDR3 length: 17 residues. Germline trimming cut 1 base from V and 4 bases from J; bases unmatched to any gene: 8. From germline, CDR1 is SGHAT and CDR2 FQDESV (reference sequence). The CDR3 DNA reads TGTGCCAGCAGCTTAGTAATAGCGGGAGCCATATACAATGAGCAGTTCTTC. The encoded protein is CASSLVIAGAIYNEQFF.

The chain links TRBV5-4 to TRBJ2-7; 11 bases are a match to TRBD2. The junction had 17 bases not matched to a gene; V was cut back by 4 bases and J by 2 bases. CDR3 length equals 19 residues. Germline assignment: CDR1 SGHNT and CDR2 YYREEE (reference sequence). The CDR3: CASSGRLAGRNLVPYEQYF. In DNA, the CDR3 is TGTGCCAGCAGCGGGAGACTAGCGGGACGGAACCTGGTGCCCTACGAGCAGTACTTC.

The chain employs TRBV11-2 and TRBJ2-7, with D possibly matching TRBD1 (5 bases). The CDR3 has 13 amino acids. V lost 3 bases and J lost 2, with 8 bases in between. Germline CDR1 SGHAT, CDR2 FQNNGV. CDR3 nucleotide sequence: TGTGCCAGCAGCTTCGGCAGGGCCTACGAGCAGTACTTC. Amino acids: CASSFGRAYEQYF.

The V and J genes are TRBV18 and TRBJ2-3; tentatively, D is TRBD2 (6 bases). Trimming took off 1 base at V and 0 bases at J, with 20 bases between the two ends. This CDR3 is built from 19 residues. CDR1 and CDR2 from the germline V gene are KGHSH and LQKENI. The CDR3: CASSPQGLAYLASTDTQYF. The DNA of the CDR3 is TGTGCCAGCTCACCACAGGGTCTAGCGTATTTAGCTAGCACAGATACGCAGTATTTT.

The chain has TRBV7-2 and TRBJ2-1; D not resolved. V lost 5 bases to trimming and J lost 9 bases, with 11 bases between them. In germline, CDR1 is SGHTA, CDR2 FQGNSA. CDR3 length equals 12 residues. This chain's CDR3 is CASSPGSVEQFF. In nucleotides, the CDR3 is TGTGCCAGCAGCCCAGGATCGGTTGAGCAGTTCTTC.

The gene calls are TRBV15 and TRBJ2-7, with 9 bases matching TRBD2. Per the germline V gene, CDR1 is LNHNV and CDR2 is YYDKDF (reference sequence). V lost 0 bases, J lost 4 bases, and 7 bases stayed unmatched. The CDR3 consists of 16 residues. Written as DNA, the CDR3 is TGTGCCACCAGCAGAGATCGAGGGACTAGCATTTACGAGCAGTACTTC. Translating gives CATSRDRGTSIYEQYF.

Only one count was recorded for this clone. The chain is built from TRBV6-1 and TRBJ1-1; D uncertain. This CDR3 contains 13 residues. V lost 6 bases to trimming and J lost 0 bases, with 8 bases between them. The germline gives CDR1 MNHNS, CDR2 SASEGT. The CDR3 region is CASRVGMNTEAFF. DNA for the CDR3: TGTGCCAGCAGGGTTGGTATGAACACTGAAGCTTTCTTT.

The genes are TRBV5-4 and TRBJ2-5, with 10 bases lining up with TRBD2. The CDR3 sequence is 14 residues long. V was pared by 5 bases and J by 4 bases, with 5 bases of the junction left unmatched. Germline V gene sequence: CDR1 SGHNT, CDR2 YYREEE (reference sequence). CDR3 in amino acids: CASSRAGGRETQYF. The CDR3 DNA reads TGTGCCAGCAGTAGAGCGGGAGGGCGAGAGACCCAGTACTTC. Using reference TRBV5-4 and TRBJ2-5 for the parts outside the CDR3, the full variable domain is ETGVTQSPTHLIKTRGQQVTLRCSSQSGHNTVSWYQQALGQGPQFIFQYYREEENGRGNFPPRFSGLQFPNYSSELNVNALELDDSALYLCASSRAGGRETQYFGPGTRLLVL.

This rearrangement joins TRBV5-4 to TRBJ2-7; the D gene is possibly TRBD1 (6 bases). In germline, CDR1 is SGHNT, CDR2 YYREEE (reference sequence). The V end lost 4 bases, the J end lost 4 bases, and 15 bases lay between the germline ends. This CDR3 has 14 amino acids. Here the CDR3 DNA reads TGTGCCAGCAGCCAGTACCTAGGGGGATACGAGCAGTACTTC. Protein: CASSQYLGGYEQYF.

V gene TRBV5-1 combines with J gene TRBJ1-4; TRBD1 might be the D (6 bases). Trimming left V 4 bases short and J 8 bases short, with 18 bases between. The CDR3 runs to 15 residues. Germline V gene lookup returns CDR1 SGHRS and CDR2 YFSETQ. Here the CDR3 DNA reads TGCGCCAGCAGCGGGGGCCGGGGGGGATTCGAAAAACTGTTTTTT. Its translation: CASSGGRGGFEKLFF.

The genes are TRBV5-1 and TRBJ2-7; TRBD2 aligns across 10 bases. The length of the CDR3 is 15 residues. Trimming cost V 0 bases and J 7 bases; bases outside gene matches: 7. Germline values: CDR1 SGHRS, CDR2 YFSETQ. The CDR3, as DNA: TGCGCCAGCAGCTTGGAGGCTAGCGGGAGAGGTGAGCAGTACTTC. This encodes CASSLEASGRGEQYF.

The rearrangement uses TRBV5-1 and TRBJ2-7; TRBD1 agrees at 10 bases. With 0 bases clipped from V and 0 bases from J, the junction kept 9 bases outside the gene matches. This CDR3 region has 18 residues. Germline V gene data show CDR1 as SGHRS and CDR2 as YFSETQ. The CDR3 coding sequence is TGCGCCAGCAGCTTGGAAGGGACAGGGGCCTTCAGCTCCTACGAGCAGTACTTC. It translates to CASSLEGTGAFSSYEQYF.

The rearrangement links TRBV19 to TRBJ2-5; D is uncertain. In germline, CDR1 is LNHDA, CDR2 SQIVND (reference sequence). V was cut by 4 bases and J by 5 bases, with 8 bases left in between. This CDR3 is built from 12 residues. The CDR3 sequence: CASSRSAETQYF. CDR3 in DNA: TGTGCCAGTAGTAGAAGCGCGGAGACCCAGTACTTC.